This T cell receptor beta chain was captured in a study of response to subunit inactivated influenza vaccine. One entry per CDR3 protein results from TCRdb running MiXCR on the RT-PCR reads. Of about 480,000 distinct CDR3 sequences in the sample, 13% were seen once. This clonotype was seen a handful of times. Between the trimmed V and J ends, which lost 3 bases and 1 base, there was a span of 11 bases. Germline V gives CDR1 LNHNV, CDR2 YYDKDF (reference sequence). The CDR3 sequence is 15 residues long. This sequence originates from a man aged 50 to 60 who received an inactivated influenza vaccine. V and J are TRBV15 and TRBJ2-3; D gene ambiguous. Sequenced here: PBMCs from blood, sampled 45 days after vaccination. CDR3: CATSRDPQGTDTQYF. CDR3 DNA sequence: TGTGCCACCAGCAGGGACCCCCAGGGCACAGATACGCAGTATTTT.